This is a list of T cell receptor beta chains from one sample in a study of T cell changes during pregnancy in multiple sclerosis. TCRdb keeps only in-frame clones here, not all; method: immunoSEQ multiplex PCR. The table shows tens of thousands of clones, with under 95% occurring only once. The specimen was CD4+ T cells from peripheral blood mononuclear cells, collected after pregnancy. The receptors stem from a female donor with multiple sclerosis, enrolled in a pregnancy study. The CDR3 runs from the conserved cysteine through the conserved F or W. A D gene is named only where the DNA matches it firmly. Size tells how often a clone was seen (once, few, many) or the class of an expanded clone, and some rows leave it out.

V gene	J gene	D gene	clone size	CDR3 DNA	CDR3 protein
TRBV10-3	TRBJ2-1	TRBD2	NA	TGTGCCATCGAAAGGGGAGGGAACAATGAGCAGTTCTTC	CAIERGGNNEQFF
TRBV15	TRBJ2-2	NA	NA	TGTGCCACCAGCAGAGATGGGGCAGGGTCGACCGGGGAGCTGTTTTTT	CATSRDGAGSTGELFF
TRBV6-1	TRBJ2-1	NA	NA	TGTGCCAGCAGGGCGACAGGAAACTCCTACAATGAGCAGTTCTTC	CASRATGNSYNEQFF
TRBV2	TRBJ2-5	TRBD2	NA	TGTGCCAGCAGTTATCTAGCGGGGGGGGCGGAGACCCAGTACTTC	CASSYLAGGAETQYF
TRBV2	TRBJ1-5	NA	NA	TGTGCCAGCAGTGAGGCGGGACCCGAGGGGCCCCAGCATTTT	CASSEAGPEGPQHF
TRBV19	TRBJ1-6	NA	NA	TGTGCCAGTAGCCCCTCGGTTGGGGGGAATTCACCCCTCCACTTT	CASSPSVGGNSPLHF
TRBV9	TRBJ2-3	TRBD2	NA	TGTGCCAGCAGCAGACTAGCCCGAACCTCAACCTCTAGCACAGATACGCAGTATTTT	CASSRLARTSTSSTDTQYF
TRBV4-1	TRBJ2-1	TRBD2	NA	TGCGCCAGCAGCCGAGGAAGCGGGATCTCCTACAATGAGCAGTTCTTC	CASSRGSGISYNEQFF
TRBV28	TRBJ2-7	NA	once	TGTGCCAGCAGTTTAGCGGGGAGGCACTACGAGCAGTACTTC	CASSLAGRHYEQYF
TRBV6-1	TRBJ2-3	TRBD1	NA	TGTGCCAGCACTAGGGACAGGGTCACAGATACGCAGTATTTT	CASTRDRVTDTQYF
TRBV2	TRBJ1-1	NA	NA	TGTGCCAGCAGGACCCGGGGGGATGGTGAAGCTTTCTTT	CASRTRGDGEAFF
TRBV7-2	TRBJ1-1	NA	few	TGTGCCAGCAGGATACTGCTCACTGAAGCTTTCTTT	CASRILLTEAFF
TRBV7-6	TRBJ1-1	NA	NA	TGTGCCACCTCACAAGGGAGGAACACTGAAGCTTTCTTT	CATSQGRNTEAFF
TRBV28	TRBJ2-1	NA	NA	TGTGCCAGCAGGAACAGCTACAATGAGCAGTTCTTC	CASRNSYNEQFF
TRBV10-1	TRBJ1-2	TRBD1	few	TGCGCCAGCAGTGAGTCGACGGACAGGGGACCGTATTACTTC	CASSESTDRGPYYF
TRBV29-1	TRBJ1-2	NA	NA	TGCAGCGTTGCGCATTTACAGGGCTATGGCTACACCTTC	CSVAHLQGYGYTF
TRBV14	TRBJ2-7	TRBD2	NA	TGTGCCAGCGGGAGGGCATCCTACGAGCAGTACTTC	CASGRASYEQYF
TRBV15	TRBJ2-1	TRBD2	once	TGTGCCACCAGCCGATCGGGACTAGCGGGGGTTTCCTACAATGAGCAGTTCTTC	CATSRSGLAGVSYNEQFF
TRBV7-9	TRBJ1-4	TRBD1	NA	TGTGCCAGCAGCTCCGACAGGGAGTTCGGGATTAATGAAAAACTGTTTTTT	CASSSDREFGINEKLFF
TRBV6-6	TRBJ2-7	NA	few	TGTGCCAGCAGTTACGTCCGGGAACGGTACGAGCAGTACTTC	CASSYVRERYEQYF
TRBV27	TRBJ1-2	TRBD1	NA	TGTGCCAGCGCCTATTTGGGCCCTCGGGACAGCGGCAGGGGCTACACCTTC	CASAYLGPRDSGRGYTF
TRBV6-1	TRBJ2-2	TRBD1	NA	TGTGCCAGCAGCCCCGGGACAGGAGTGACCGGGGAGCTGTTTTTT	CASSPGTGVTGELFF
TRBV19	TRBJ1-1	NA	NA	TGTGCCAGTAGTATAGAGGCCAGGGTAAGGGACACTGAAGCTTTCTTT	CASSIEARVRDTEAFF
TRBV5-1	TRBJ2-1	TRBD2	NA	TGCGCCAGCAGCGGGGGGGGGAGCTCCTACAATGAGCAGTTCTTC	CASSGGGSSYNEQFF
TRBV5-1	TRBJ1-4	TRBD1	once	TGCGCCAGCAGCTTGGAGGACAGGGGAACTAATGAAAAACTGTTTTTT	CASSLEDRGTNEKLFF
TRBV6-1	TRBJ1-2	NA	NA	TGTGCCAGCAGTGAGACTTCCTTTGGCTACACCTTC	CASSETSFGYTF
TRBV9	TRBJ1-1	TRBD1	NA	TGTGCCAGCAGCTCTGGGACAGGGATAAGGAACACTGAAGCTTTCTTT	CASSSGTGIRNTEAFF
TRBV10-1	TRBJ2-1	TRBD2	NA	TGCGCCAGCAGTAAGGGACTAGCGGAAGACAATGAGCAGTTCTTC	CASSKGLAEDNEQFF
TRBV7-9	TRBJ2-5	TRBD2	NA	TGTGCCAGCAGCCCTGCGGGAGTCGAGACCCAGTACTTC	CASSPAGVETQYF
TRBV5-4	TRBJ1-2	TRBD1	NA	TGTGCCAGCAGCATTACAGGGGTGTATGGCTACACCTTC	CASSITGVYGYTF
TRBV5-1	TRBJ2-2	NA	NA	TGCGCCAGCAGCCTGGGGACTCTCTCAGAAATGAACACCGGGGAGCTGTTTTTT	CASSLGTLSEMNTGELFF
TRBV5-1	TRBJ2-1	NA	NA	TGCGCCAGCAGCTTGGTCCCACAAGGAGTCGTCAGCTCCTACAATGAGCAGTTCTTC	CASSLVPQGVVSSYNEQFF
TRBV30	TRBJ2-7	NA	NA	TGTGCCTCCCGACACCGAGACGAGCAGTACTTC	CASRHRDEQYF
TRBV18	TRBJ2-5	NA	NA	TGTGCCAGCTCTGGGGGACACTCAAAAGAGACCCAGTACTTC	CASSGGHSKETQYF
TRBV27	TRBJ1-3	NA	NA	TGTGCCAGCAGTTCAATCCCCGTGGGGCCCGGCTCTGGAAACACCATATATTTT	CASSSIPVGPGSGNTIYF
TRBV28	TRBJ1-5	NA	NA	TGTGCCAGCAGTCTAAACAATCAGCCCCAGCATTTT	CASSLNNQPQHF
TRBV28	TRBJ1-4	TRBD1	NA	TGTGCCAGCAGTGGCGGGACAGGGGGTAATGAAAAACTGTTTTTT	CASSGGTGGNEKLFF
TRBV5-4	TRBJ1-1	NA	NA	TGTGCCAGCAGCTCGGGGGGACCCTTCAACACTGAAGCTTTCTTT	CASSSGGPFNTEAFF
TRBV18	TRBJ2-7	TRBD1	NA	TGTGCCAGCTCACCCGTCCTGACAGGGGGTCACGTCGAGCAGTACTTC	CASSPVLTGGHVEQYF
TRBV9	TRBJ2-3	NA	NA	TGTGCCAGCAGCGCCGGAGGGACAGGCACAGATACGCAGTATTTT	CASSAGGTGTDTQYF
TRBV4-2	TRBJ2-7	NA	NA	TGTGCCAGCAGCCAAGATCGGTCCTACGAGCAGTACTTC	CASSQDRSYEQYF
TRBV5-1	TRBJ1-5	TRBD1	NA	TGCGCCAGCAGCTCGACAGGGGGCAATCAGCCCCAGCATTTT	CASSSTGGNQPQHF
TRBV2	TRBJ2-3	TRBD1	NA	TGTGCCAGCGGACGGGTGGGACAGGGAACAGATACGCAGTATTTT	CASGRVGQGTDTQYF
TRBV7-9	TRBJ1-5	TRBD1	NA	TGTGCCAGCAGCCACGGGACAGACAATCAGCCCCAGCATTTT	CASSHGTDNQPQHF
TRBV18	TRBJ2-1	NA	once	TGTGCCAGCTCACCAGACACCGGGACACCACACTCCAAAACGGGGCAGTTCTTC	CASSPDTGTPHSKTGQFF